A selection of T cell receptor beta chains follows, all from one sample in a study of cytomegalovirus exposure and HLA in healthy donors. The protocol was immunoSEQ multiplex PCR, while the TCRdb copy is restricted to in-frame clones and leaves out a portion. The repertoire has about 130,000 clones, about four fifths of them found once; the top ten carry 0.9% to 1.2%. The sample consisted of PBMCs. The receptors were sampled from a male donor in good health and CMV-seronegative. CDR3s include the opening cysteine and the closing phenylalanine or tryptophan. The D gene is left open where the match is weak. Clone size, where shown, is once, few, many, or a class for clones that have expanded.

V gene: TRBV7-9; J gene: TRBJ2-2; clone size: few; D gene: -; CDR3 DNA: TGTGCCAGCGAGGCGGGGTGGAGGGAGCTGTTTTTT; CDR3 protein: CASEAGWRELFF
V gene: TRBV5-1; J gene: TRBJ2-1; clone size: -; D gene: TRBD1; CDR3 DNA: TGCGCCAGCAGCCCACGACAGGGGAGCTCCTACAATGAGCAGTTCTTC; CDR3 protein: CASSPRQGSSYNEQFF
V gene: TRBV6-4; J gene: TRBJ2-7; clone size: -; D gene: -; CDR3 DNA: TGTGCCAGCAGTGACTCAGGACAGAGCTACGAGCAGTACTTC; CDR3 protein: CASSDSGQSYEQYF
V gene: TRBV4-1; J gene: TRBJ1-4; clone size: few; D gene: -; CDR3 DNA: TGCGCCAGCAGCCAGGACGGGGAGGTTAATGAAAAACTGTTTTTT; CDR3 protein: CASSQDGEVNEKLFF
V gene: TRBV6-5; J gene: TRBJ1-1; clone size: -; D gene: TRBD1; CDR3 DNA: TGTGCCAGCAGTTCCGACCAGGGGACAGGGGATTTTGAAGCTTTCTTT; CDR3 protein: CASSSDQGTGDFEAFF
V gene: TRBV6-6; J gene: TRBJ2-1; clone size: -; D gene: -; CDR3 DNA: TGTGCCAGCAGTTACCTCTCCGGGGGTTTTAATGAGCAGTTCTTC; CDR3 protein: CASSYLSGGFNEQFF
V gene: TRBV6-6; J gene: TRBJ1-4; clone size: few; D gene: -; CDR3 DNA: TGTGCCAGCAGTACAGGGAGTGAAAAACTGTTTTTT; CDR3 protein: CASSTGSEKLFF
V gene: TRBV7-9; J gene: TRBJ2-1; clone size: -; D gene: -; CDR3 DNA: TGTGCCAGCAGCTTAAGTAGTGAGCAGTTCTTC; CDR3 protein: CASSLSSEQFF
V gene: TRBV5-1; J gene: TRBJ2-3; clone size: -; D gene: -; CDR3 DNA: TGCGCCAGCACCCCCGGCGGCCTGGATACGCAGTATTTT; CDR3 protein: CASTPGGLDTQYF
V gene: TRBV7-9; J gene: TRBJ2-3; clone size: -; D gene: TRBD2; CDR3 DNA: TGTGCCAGCAGCGAAGAAATAGCGGGGGTGGCAGATACGCAGTATTTT; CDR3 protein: CASSEEIAGVADTQYF
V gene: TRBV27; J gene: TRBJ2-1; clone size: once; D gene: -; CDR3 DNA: TGTGCCAGCAGTTTACGTGCGGTCTGGGATGAGCAGTTCTTC; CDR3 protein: CASSLRAVWDEQFF
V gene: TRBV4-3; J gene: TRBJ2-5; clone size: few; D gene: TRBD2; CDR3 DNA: TGCGCCAGCAGCCAAGATACCGGGGGGGCGCTTATGGAGACCCAGTACTTC; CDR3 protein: CASSQDTGGALMETQYF
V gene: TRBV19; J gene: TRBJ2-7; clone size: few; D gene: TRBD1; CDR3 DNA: TGTGCCAGTGGGGACAGTCTCGAGCAGTACTTC; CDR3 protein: CASGDSLEQYF
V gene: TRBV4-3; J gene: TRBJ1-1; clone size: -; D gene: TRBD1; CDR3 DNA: TGCGCCAGCAGCCATCTCGGACAGGGGTACACTGAAGCTTTCTTT; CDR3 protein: CASSHLGQGYTEAFF
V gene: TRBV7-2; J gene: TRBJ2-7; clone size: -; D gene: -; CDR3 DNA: TGTGCCAGCACCCCCGGGGGGTCAGGGGTCGAGCAGTACTTC; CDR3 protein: CASTPGGSGVEQYF